Following are 3 T cell receptor beta chains from one sample sequenced in a study of T cells in localized non-small cell lung cancer. Method: immunoSEQ multiplex PCR; TCRdb's copy keeps in-frame clones and lacks some. The sample comprises 35,000 or so clones, roughly 87% of which are singletons, and about 7.2% rests with the top ten. The specimen was peripheral blood, collected before any cancer treatment. The receptor set was obtained from a woman aged 35 to 70 with stage I lung adenocarcinoma.

This clone appeared a few times. V usage is TRBV7-9 and J usage is TRBJ2-7; 10 nucleotides agree with TRBD1. V gave up 7 bases and J gave up 4 bases; unmatched junction bases: 10. This CDR3 spans 15 amino acids. In germline, CDR1 is SEHNR, CDR2 FQNEAQ (reference sequence). CDR3 residues: CASNTPGTGVYEQYF. The CDR3 nucleotides are TGTGCCAGCAACACCCCCGGGACAGGGGTGTACGAGCAGTACTTC. The variable domain in full, completed from reference TRBV7-9 and TRBJ2-7, reads DTGVSQNPRHKITKRGQNVTFRCDPISEHNRLYWYRQTLGQGPEFLTYFQNEAQLEKSRLLSDRFSAERPKGSFSTLEIQRTEQGDSAMYLCASNTPGTGVYEQYFGPGTRLTVT.

The V gene is TRBV5-4, the J gene TRBJ2-5; no clear D. Germline V gene data show CDR1 as SGHNT and CDR2 as YYREEE (reference sequence). Trimming left V 5 bases short and J 5 bases short, with 13 bases between. CDR3 length: 13 amino acids. In DNA form, the CDR3 reads TGTGCCAGCAGTATTCCTATGGGGGAGACCCAGTACTTC. Amino acid sequence: CASSIPMGETQYF.

The chain uses TRBV28 and TRBJ2-4, with TRBD2 matching over 9 bases. Unmatched junction bases numbered 2, after V lost 2 bases and J lost 6 bases. This CDR3 region has 14 residues. The germline CDR1 and CDR2 sequences are MDHEN and SYDVKM. CDR3 coding DNA: TGTGCCAGCAGTTTACTAGCGGGGAGAAACATTCAGTACTTC. It translates to CASSLLAGRNIQYF.